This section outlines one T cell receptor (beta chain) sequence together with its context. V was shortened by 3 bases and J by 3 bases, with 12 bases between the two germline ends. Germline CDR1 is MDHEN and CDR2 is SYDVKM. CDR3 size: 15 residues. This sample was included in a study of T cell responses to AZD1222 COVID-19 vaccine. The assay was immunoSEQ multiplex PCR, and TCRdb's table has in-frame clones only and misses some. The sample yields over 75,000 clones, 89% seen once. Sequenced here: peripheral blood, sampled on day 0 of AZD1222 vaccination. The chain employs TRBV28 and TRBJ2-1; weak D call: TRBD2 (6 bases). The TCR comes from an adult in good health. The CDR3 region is CASSLGGVDYNEQFF. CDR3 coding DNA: TGTGCCAGCAGTTTGGGGGGAGTTGACTACAATGAGCAGTTCTTC.